The 28 T cell receptor beta chains below come from one sample, sequenced in a study of shared clonotypes between healthy human individuals. Assay: immunoSEQ multiplex PCR; the TCRdb copy retains only in-frame clones and omits some. Of approximately 1,000,000 clones listed, 78% are singletons. Material: memory CD4+ T cells from PBMCs. Stated subset: CD45RA-negative fraction. The receptors stem from a man between 18 and 35 years old in good health. Some clones in this sample may be carry-over from other donors' samples.

This chain uses TRBV5-4 with TRBJ2-3; weak D call: TRBD2 (5 bases). Trimming took off 1 base at V and 2 bases at J, with 8 bases between the two ends. Germline CDR1 SGHNT, CDR2 YYREEE (reference sequence). This CDR3 is built from 14 residues. CDR3: CASSLKRTTDTQYF. As DNA, the CDR3 is TGTGCCAGCAGCTTGAAGCGGACCACAGATACGCAGTATTTT.

CDR3: CASSLETQGGPQYF. The CDR3 DNA is TGCGCCAGCAGCTTAGAAACCCAGGGTGGGCCGCAGTATTTT. The genes are TRBV5-1 and TRBJ2-3; tentative D call: TRBD1 (5 bases). In germline, CDR1 is SGHRS, CDR2 YFSETQ. The length of the CDR3 is 14 residues. The V end lost 2 bases, the J end lost 10 bases, and 17 bases lay between the germline ends.

The rearrangement joins TRBV28 to TRBJ2-3; D possibly corresponds to TRBD2 (6 bases). The CDR3 consists of 15 residues. Germline CDR1 MDHEN, CDR2 SYDVKM. The V end lost 5 bases, the J end lost 4 bases, and 16 bases lay between the germline ends. The CDR3 protein is CASSAGLIMADTQYF. The DNA for the CDR3 is TGTGCCAGCAGTGCGGGGCTAATTATGGCAGATACGCAGTATTTT.

The J gene is TRBJ2-2, the V gene TRBV21-1; TRBD2 is the table's D call, not checked against the DNA. TRBV21-1 is a documented pseudogene. The CDR3 consists of 16 residues. CDR3 in DNA: TGTGCCAGCAGCTTGGGACTAGCGGGAGTCCCGGGGGAGCTGTTTTTT. Its protein product is CASSLGLAGVPGELFF.

This clone was seen a few times. J is TRBJ2-1 and V is TRBV5-4; D uncertain. Trimming cost V 0 bases and J 2 bases, with 6 bases left between them. This CDR3 has 14 residues. Germline lookup yields CDR1 SGHNT and CDR2 YYREEE (reference sequence). The CDR3 reads CASSLGAAYNEQFF. DNA for the CDR3: TGTGCCAGCAGCTTGGGCGCGGCCTACAATGAGCAGTTCTTC.

The chain employs TRBV7-2 and TRBJ1-1; a weak D match, TRBD1 (5 bases). Germline V gene data show CDR1 as SGHTA and CDR2 as FQGNSA. This CDR3 comprises 18 residues. Between the trimmed V and J ends, which lost 3 bases and 5 bases, there was a span of 25 bases. The CDR3: CASSFPLKGTRVKTEAFF. The CDR3 DNA follows: TGTGCCAGCAGCTTCCCCCTCAAGGGGACCCGGGTTAAAACTGAAGCTTTCTTT.

The chain carries TRBV28 and TRBJ1-4; D unclear. From germline, CDR1 is MDHEN and CDR2 SYDVKM. This CDR3 comprises 15 residues. The germline V and J ends were trimmed by 2 bases and 4 bases, with 11 bases remaining between them. The CDR3 DNA reads TGTGCCAGCAGTTTACTCCTTGGAGATAATGAAAAACTGTTTTTT. Amino acids: CASSLLLGDNEKLFF.

The chain has TRBV11-2 and TRBJ2-2; D is possibly TRBD2 (6 bases). The ends were cut back, 5 bases at V and 1 base at J, with 17 bases in the middle. The germline CDR1 and CDR2 sequences are SGHAT and FQNNGV. The CDR3 is made up of 17 amino acids. The CDR3 DNA sequence: TGTGCCAGCAGCCGCCACCGGGGGACGTTGAACACCGGGGAGCTGTTTTTT. Its translation: CASSRHRGTLNTGELFF.

This clone was counted once. The chain recombines TRBV7-9 with TRBJ2-7; 10 bases match TRBD2. V was clipped by 5 bases and J by 2 bases; unmatched bases: 3. Germline V lookup: CDR1 SEHNR, CDR2 FQNEAQ (reference sequence). The CDR3 consists of 14 residues. CDR3 nucleotides: TGTGCCAGCAGCGCTAGCGGGGGAACCTACGAGCAGTACTTC. Translation: CASSASGGTYEQYF.

The rearrangement joins TRBV18 to TRBJ2-7; D tentatively reads TRBD1 or TRBD2 (6 bases each). The CDR3 extends over 14 amino acids. Germline CDR1 reads KGHSH; CDR2 reads LQKENI. The V end was cut by 2 bases, the J end by 4 bases, with 12 bases between. This CDR3 reads CASSPTAGTYEQYF. As DNA, the CDR3 is TGTGCCAGCTCACCAACCGCGGGGACATACGAGCAGTACTTC.

The chain combines TRBV12-5 with TRBJ2-1, with D hard to call. V lost 3 bases, J lost 7 bases, and 10 bases lay in between. CDR1 is LGHNT, CDR2 FRNRAP, per germline. CDR3 length equals 13 residues. DNA for the CDR3: TGTGCTAGTGGTTTCCAGGACGTGAATGAGCAGTTCTTC. Protein sequence: CASGFQDVNEQFF.

Points on this clone: The same CDR3 also results from other DNA sequences found in this sample. The chain carries TRBV5-4 and TRBJ1-1; D call uncertain. The CDR3 covers 14 residues. Trimming took 0 bases from V and 1 from J, leaving 7 bases between them. Looked up from germline, CDR1 is SGHNT and CDR2 is YYREEE (reference sequence). The CDR3 sequence is CASSLAGTNTEAFF. DNA for the CDR3: TGTGCCAGCAGCTTGGCAGGAACGAACACTGAAGCTTTCTTT.

This chain uses TRBV6-6 with TRBJ2-7; D is ambiguous. Trimming pared 0 bases from V and 7 bases from J, leaving 7 bases between. Germline loops: CDR1 MNHNY, CDR2 SVGAGI (reference sequence). The CDR3 length is 12 residues. CDR3 nucleotide sequence: TGTGCCAGCAGTTACTCGGACGGGGAGCAGTACTTC. It encodes CASSYSDGEQYF.

The rearrangement links TRBV4-1 to TRBJ2-3, with D possibly TRBD2 on 6 matching bases. The length of the CDR3 is 18 residues. The germline V and J ends were trimmed by 1 base and 6 bases, with 23 bases remaining between them. CDR1 and CDR2 (germline): MGHRA, YSYEKL. CDR3 protein: CASSQALATRGYGDTQYF. CDR3 DNA: TGCGCCAGCAGCCAAGCTTTAGCGACTAGAGGGTACGGGGATACGCAGTATTTT.

J is TRBJ2-7 and V is TRBV28, with 12 positions matching TRBD2. The CDR3 sequence is 15 residues long. Trimming cost V 5 bases and J 6 bases; bases outside gene matches: 8. CDR1 and CDR2 (germline): MDHEN, SYDVKM. The CDR3 is CASSAWTSGNSEQYF. The CDR3 DNA is TGTGCCAGCAGTGCCTGGACTAGCGGGAACTCCGAGCAGTACTTC.

The rearrangement joins TRBV4-3 to TRBJ1-2, with D tentatively TRBD1 (6 bases). The CDR3 sequence is 14 residues long. Germline values: CDR1 LGHNA, CDR2 YSLEER. Between the trimmed V and J ends, which lost 2 bases and 4 bases, there was a span of 11 bases. The CDR3 nucleotides are TGCGCCAGCAGCCAAATGACAGGAACCTATGGCTACACCTTC. Residues: CASSQMTGTYGYTF.

The J gene is TRBJ1-4, the V gene TRBV11-3, with D unresolved. CDR3 length equals 14 residues. The V end was cut by 1 base, the J end by 0 bases, with 3 bases between. Germline values: CDR1 SGHNT, CDR2 YENEEA. The CDR3, as DNA: TGTGCCAGCAGCTTAGCCACAACTAATGAAAAACTGTTTTTT. Encoded protein: CASSLATTNEKLFF.

As DNA, the CDR3 is TGCGCCAGCAGTGAACAGGGATATGGCTACACCTTC. It codes for CASSEQGYGYTF. The gene calls are TRBV10-2 and TRBJ1-2; possibly TRBD1 for D (6 bases). Between the trimmed V and J ends, which lost 3 bases and 5 bases, there was a span of 7 bases. The CDR3 is 12 residues long. Germline CDR1 WSHSY, CDR2 SAAADI.

V gene TRBV2 combines with J gene TRBJ1-5; D gene ambiguous. The CDR3 consists of 14 residues. Germline loops: CDR1 SNHLY, CDR2 FYNNEI. Trimming removed 11 bases at V and 0 bases at J, with 14 bases between. CDR3 in amino acids: CACNTGGSNQPQHF. The CDR3 coding sequence is TGTGCCTGCAATACCGGAGGTAGCAATCAGCCCCAGCATTTT.

V is TRBV6-6 and J is TRBJ2-7; D may be TRBD2 (5 bases). The CDR3 is 13 amino acids. V was pared by 0 bases and J by 7 bases, with 10 bases between. Germline CDR1 reads MNHNY; CDR2 reads SVGAGI (reference sequence). CDR3 coding DNA: TGTGCCAGCAGTTACTCGAGGGAGAGAGAGCAGTACTTC. As protein: CASSYSREREQYF.

This clone was seen a few times. The CDR3 DNA reads as TGTGCCAGCAGCCGACTAGCGGGAGTCAATTACGAGCAGTACTTC. Protein sequence: CASSRLAGVNYEQYF. The gene calls are TRBV16 and TRBJ2-7; 12 positions agree with TRBD2. V lost 4 bases and J lost 4; bases outside the gene matches: 5. In germline, CDR1 is KGHSY, CDR2 FQNENV. The CDR3 length is 15 residues.

The rearrangement uses TRBV18 and TRBJ2-1; a possible D gene is TRBD2 (7 bases). Trimming stripped 5 bases from V and 5 bases from J, with 16 bases between. Germline CDR1 reads KGHSH; CDR2 reads LQKENI. CDR3 size: 15 residues. The CDR3 reads CASSFTQGRDNEQFF. For the CDR3, the DNA is TGTGCCAGCTCATTCACCCAGGGGAGGGACAATGAGCAGTTCTTC.

This chain uses TRBV6-5 with TRBJ2-5, with D maybe TRBD1 (6 bases). Trimming stripped 7 bases from V and 2 bases from J, with 17 bases between. There are 15 residues in the CDR3. Germline CDR1 is MNHEY and CDR2 is SVGAGI. The CDR3 DNA follows: TGTGCCAGCAAATTGGGGGCGGGCCTGCAAGAGACCCAGTACTTC. As protein: CASKLGAGLQETQYF.

The chain couples TRBV6-5 to TRBJ1-4, with a possible D match to TRBD1 (5 bases). Germline V CDR1 and CDR2: MNHEY, SVGAGI. With 3 bases removed from V and 5 bases from J, the gap between germline ends came to 13 bases. The CDR3 consists of 15 residues. CDR3 coding DNA: TGTGCCAGCAGTTATGACGGGGCCCCCAATGAAAAACTGTTTTTT. Protein sequence: CASSYDGAPNEKLFF.

The genes are TRBV6-5 and TRBJ1-1; D may be TRBD1 (5 bases). The CDR3 runs to 13 residues. V was shortened by 6 bases and J by 11 bases, with 19 bases between the two germline ends. From germline, CDR1 is MNHEY and CDR2 SVGAGI. The CDR3 region is CASSTGNYARAFF. CDR3 sequence (DNA): TGTGCCAGCAGCACAGGCAATTATGCTCGCGCTTTCTTT.

The gene calls are TRBV7-9 and TRBJ2-2, with unresolved D. CDR1 and CDR2 (germline): SEHNR, FQNEAQ (reference sequence). The CDR3 is made up of 16 amino acids. Trimming left V 6 bases short and J 4 bases short, with 18 bases between. The CDR3 DNA sequence: TGTGCCAGCAGAATAGACCCGAGGATGGGCACCGGGGAGCTGTTTTTT. Translation: CASRIDPRMGTGELFF. Full variable domain (missing parts from reference TRBV7-9 and TRBJ2-2): DTGVSQNPRHKITKRGQNVTFRCDPISEHNRLYWYRQTLGQGPEFLTYFQNEAQLEKSRLLSDRFSAERPKGSFSTLEIQRTEQGDSAMYLCASRIDPRMGTGELFFGEGSRLTVL.

This chain uses TRBV27 with TRBJ2-1, with 9 bases lining up with TRBD2. Germline trimming cut 4 bases from V and 1 base from J; bases unmatched to any gene: 5. In germline, CDR1 is MNHEY, CDR2 SMNVEV (reference sequence). The CDR3 sequence is 16 residues long. The DNA for the CDR3 is TGTGCCAGCAGTTACGCCGCGGGAGGGTCCTACAATGAGCAGTTCTTC. The encoded protein is CASSYAAGGSYNEQFF.

This chain uses TRBV11-1 with TRBJ2-1; tentatively, D is TRBD2 (6 bases). Germline V gene lookup returns CDR1 SGHAT and CDR2 FQDESV (reference sequence). V lost 8 bases to trimming and J lost 10 bases, with 15 bases between them. The CDR3 is 12 amino acids. The CDR3 DNA reads TGTGCCAGCTCGCAGTCCGGGGGAGAGCAGTTCTTC. Translation gives CASSQSGGEQFF.